These 12 T cell receptor beta chains share one sample of origin, sequenced in a study of PD-1 blockade in classical Hodgkin lymphoma. This table comes from immunoSEQ multiplex PCR, and its TCRdb copy is limited to in-frame clones, with some not included. The sample contains about 37,000 clones, 70% to 90% of which appear only once. Each patient relapsed following autologous stem cell transplantation, and prior brentuximab vedotin exposure differed. The sequencing used peripheral blood mononuclear cells (PBMCs), collected before the second cycle of nivolumab. These receptor sequences come from a human donor with classical Hodgkin lymphoma.

The chain recombines TRBV5-6 with TRBJ2-5; 11 bases are a match to TRBD1. This CDR3 comprises 15 residues. Per germline, CDR1 SGHDT and CDR2 YYEEEE. V dropped 7 bases and J dropped 5; count of bases not matched to a gene: 10. The CDR3 DNA follows: TGTGCCAGCGTCCGGGGGACAGGGGGGTGGGAGACCCAGTACTTC. Translation: CASVRGTGGWETQYF.

This chain joins TRBV5-1 and TRBJ2-1; no definite D call. V lost 0 bases, J lost 6 bases, and 10 bases lay in between. CDR1 is SGHRS, CDR2 YFSETQ, per germline. The CDR3 contains 14 residues. The CDR3 loop is CASSLALWVNEQFF. The DNA of the CDR3 is TGCGCCAGCAGCTTGGCACTTTGGGTCAATGAGCAGTTCTTC.

V usage is TRBV27 and J usage is TRBJ1-3, with 8 bases matching TRBD1. With V trimmed by 5 bases and J by 2 bases, 2 bases remained unmatched. Germline lookup yields CDR1 MNHEY and CDR2 SMNVEV (reference sequence). The CDR3 sequence is 14 residues long. The CDR3 bases are TGTGCCAGCAGTGCACAGGGGGCTGGAAACACCATATATTTT. Protein sequence: CASSAQGAGNTIYF.

The chain links TRBV11-1 to TRBJ2-2, with 9 nucleotides matching TRBD2. Germline CDR1 reads SGHAT; CDR2 reads FQDESV (reference sequence). The junction had 4 bases not matched to a gene; V was cut back by 5 bases and J by 3 bases. The CDR3 is made up of 15 amino acids. CDR3 DNA sequence: TGTGCCAGCAGCACCCTAGCGGGATACACCGGGGAGCTGTTTTTT. It yields the protein CASSTLAGYTGELFF.

This chain connects TRBV4-1 to TRBJ2-2; 7 bases fit TRBD2. The CDR3 totals 19 residues. Per the germline V gene, CDR1 is MGHRA and CDR2 is YSYEKL. Unmatched junction bases numbered 15, after V lost 5 bases and J lost 0 bases. The CDR3 region has the DNA TGCGCCAGCAGCGACCGACTAGCTCCGGTCCGCGCGAACACCGGGGAGCTGTTTTTT. Protein product: CASSDRLAPVRANTGELFF.

The chain employs TRBV4-2 and TRBJ2-7, with TRBD1 identical over 8 bases. With V trimmed by 4 bases and J by 1 base, 6 bases remained unmatched. The CDR3 is made up of 15 amino acids. Germline V CDR1 and CDR2: LGHNA, YNFKEQ. CDR3 coding DNA: TGTGCCAGCAGCCGTAGTTGGGACAGGTCCTACGAGCAGTACTTC. This encodes CASSRSWDRSYEQYF.

The chain joins TRBV5-1 to TRBJ2-5; D might be TRBD1 (6 bases). V was clipped by 4 bases and J by 5 bases, with 12 bases between them. CDR1 and CDR2 (germline): SGHRS, YFSETQ. CDR3 length equals 13 residues. The CDR3 loop is CASSAGARETQYF. The CDR3 region has the DNA TGCGCCAGCAGCGCAGGGGCCCGGGAGACCCAGTACTTC. Based on the CDR3 plus reference TRBV5-1 and TRBJ2-5, the full variable domain is KAGVTQTPRYLIKTRGQQVTLSCSPISGHRSVSWYQQTPGQGLQFLFEYFSETQRNKGNFPGRFSGRQFSNSRSEMNVSTLELGDSALYLCASSAGARETQYFGPGTRLLVL.

This chain uses TRBV11-2 with TRBJ1-2; the D gene is possibly TRBD1 (6 bases). Trimming took 1 base from V and 6 from J, leaving 15 bases between them. CDR3 size: 15 residues. CDR1 is SGHAT, CDR2 FQNNGV, per germline. CDR3 in DNA: TGTGCCAGCAGCTTAGCCTTCAGGGGTTGGGATGGCTACACCTTC. Translated: CASSLAFRGWDGYTF.

This clone is a singleton in its sample. This sequence joins TRBV7-9 and TRBJ2-1; D is undetermined. This CDR3 comprises 16 residues. With 5 bases removed from V and 0 bases from J, the gap between germline ends came to 14 bases. The germline V gene encodes CDR1 SEHNR and CDR2 FQNEAQ (reference sequence). This CDR3 reads CASSLILTRSYNEQFF. DNA of the CDR3: TGTGCCAGCAGCCTTATTCTAACACGCTCCTACAATGAGCAGTTCTTC.

The chain couples TRBV19 to TRBJ2-3; D remains unclear. V was clipped by 4 bases and J by 1 base, with 21 bases between them. CDR3 length: 18 residues. CDR1 and CDR2 (germline): LNHDA, SQIVND (reference sequence). The CDR3 DNA is TGTGCCAGTAGTAGTCCAAAATCTAGAAGGATAGGCACAGATACGCAGTATTTT. Its protein product is CASSSPKSRRIGTDTQYF.

The chain uses TRBV6-5 and TRBJ2-4; possible D gene TRBD1, 6 bases. Trimming left V 6 bases short and J 7 bases short, with 13 bases between. This CDR3 is 13 amino acids long. The V gene's germline CDR1 is MNHEY and CDR2 SVGAGI. CDR3 coding DNA: TGTGCCAGCAGCACAGGGTTGGGTAACATTCAGTACTTC. Residues: CASSTGLGNIQYF.

The chain is built from TRBV27 and TRBJ2-7, with TRBD2 matching 10 bases. The trim removed 3 bases at V and 2 bases at J, leaving 7 bases unmatched. The germline V gene has CDR1 MNHEY and CDR2 SMNVEV (reference sequence). The CDR3 consists of 16 residues. In DNA form, the CDR3 reads TGTGCCAGCAGTTTGTCGGGACTAGCGATACCCTACGAGCAGTACTTC. Residues: CASSLSGLAIPYEQYF.